This paragraph covers one T cell receptor beta chain sequence. Germline V gene lookup returns CDR1 KGHDR and CDR2 SFDVKD. The J segment lost 9 bases and the V segment lost 3 bases, leaving 8 bases of the junction unmatched. The CDR3 contains 16 residues. One entry per CDR3 protein, called by TCRdb with MiXCR from the 5' RACE reads. The data contain almost 600,000 distinct CDR3 sequences, roughly 14% of them singletons. The entry originates in a study of T cells after yellow fever vaccination. The V call is TRBV24-1, the J call TRBJ2-1, with 12 bases that match TRBD2. This sequence was found in a man in his thirties or forties who received the YFV17D yellow fever vaccine. This sample comprised PBMCs, obtained on the day of the yellow fever booster vaccination. DNA of the CDR3: TGTGCCACCAGTGATGCCCTAGCGGGAGGGAAGTTTGAGCAGTTCTTC. It yields the protein CATSDALAGGKFEQFF.